Shown below are 9 T cell receptor beta chains from a single sample sequenced in a study of CD8+ T cells in alopecia areata. Isolated RNA was reverse transcribed into cDNA used as the sequencing template. Method: immunoSEQ multiplex PCR; TCRdb's copy keeps in-frame clones and lacks some. The data contain about 130,000 clones, roughly 50% of them seen just once; the ten biggest clones take up about 15%. The treatment is: oral pan-JAK inhibitor, 5-10 mg twice daily. Here the sequenced sample was CD8+ T cells sorted from blood, taken at week 4, from a patient treated with tofacitinib. All receptors come from a human donor with alopecia areata.

This chain links TRBV25-1 with TRBJ1-1; weak D call: TRBD1 (5 bases). The CDR3 is 13 amino acids. CDR1 MGHDK and CDR2 SYGVNS come from the germline V gene. V dropped 3 bases and J dropped 3 bases, with 8 bases sitting between them. The CDR3 DNA sequence: TGTGCCAGCAGTGAGCAGGGAGACACTGAAGCTTTCTTT. Amino acid sequence: CASSEQGDTEAFF. The whole variable domain, filled in from reference TRBV25-1 and TRBJ1-1, reads EADIYQTPRYLVIGTGKKITLECSQTMGHDKMYWYQQDPGMELHLIHYSYGVNSTEKGDLSSESTVSRIRTEHFPLTLESARPSHTSQYLCASSEQGDTEAFFGQGTRLTVV.

This clone came up many times. This sample also contains other DNA sequences that code for the same CDR3. The chain joins TRBV6-4 to TRBJ2-2; no clear D. This CDR3 comprises 13 residues. Germline CDR1 is MRHNA and CDR2 is SNTAGT. V shed 2 bases and J shed 1 base, with 2 bases lying between them. The CDR3 region has the DNA TGTGCCAGCAGTGACGGGAACACCGGGGAGCTGTTTTTT. This gives the protein CASSDGNTGELFF.

CDR3 protein: CASSLRGEGSVGELFF. Written as DNA, the CDR3 is TGCGCCAGCAGCTTGCGCGGAGAGGGGTCGGTCGGGGAGCTGTTTTTT. The chain uses TRBV5-1 and TRBJ2-2; either TRBD1 or TRBD2 may fit D (5 bases each). The ends were cut back, 1 base at V and 7 bases at J, with 17 bases in the middle. Germline-derived CDR1 and CDR2 are SGHRS and YFSETQ. This CDR3 comprises 16 residues.

This chain links TRBV27 with TRBJ2-1; no firm D call. V was trimmed by 3 bases and J by 1 base, leaving 13 bases between them. The CDR3 sequence is 16 residues long. CDR1 is MNHEY, CDR2 SMNVEV, per germline (reference sequence). The CDR3 protein is CASSLAAFLSYNEQFF. In DNA, the CDR3 is TGTGCCAGCAGTTTGGCAGCTTTCTTATCCTACAATGAGCAGTTCTTC.

The rearrangement joins TRBV4-1 to TRBJ1-6, with D tentatively TRBD1 (5 bases). Trimming removed 0 bases from V and 14 bases from J, with 14 bases in between. The length of the CDR3 is 14 residues. The V gene's germline CDR1 is MGHRA and CDR2 YSYEKL. Here the CDR3 reads CASSQDRSGASLHF. CDR3 coding DNA: TGCGCCAGCAGCCAAGATAGAAGTGGGGCGTCCCTCCACTTT.

V usage is TRBV9 and J usage is TRBJ2-2; 7 nucleotides line up with TRBD1. The CDR3 runs 18 residues. The ends lost 1 base at V and 3 bases at J; junction bases unmatched: 12. Per germline, CDR1 SGDLS and CDR2 YYNGEE. The DNA for the CDR3 is TGTGCCAGCAGCGTATCCGAAAGGGGGCCCCCTGACACCGGGGAGCTGTTTTTT. Translation: CASSVSERGPPDTGELFF.

This clone appeared a few times. This rearrangement joins TRBV7-9 to TRBJ1-2; tentative D call: TRBD1 (5 bases). V dropped 7 bases and J dropped 1 base, with 13 bases sitting between them. The CDR3 totals 14 residues. Looked up from germline, CDR1 is SEHNR and CDR2 is FQNEAQ (reference sequence). The CDR3 protein is CASTPGGGNYGYTF. CDR3 DNA: TGTGCCAGCACCCCCGGTGGGGGTAACTATGGCTACACCTTC.

The CDR3 DNA sequence: TGCGCCAGCTGGGGTGGTACCGGGGAGCTGTTTTTT. It encodes CASWGGTGELFF. The chain employs TRBV5-1 and TRBJ2-2; D unclear. V was pared by 7 bases and J by 5 bases, with 9 bases between. This CDR3 has 12 residues. Germline CDR1 and CDR2: SGHRS and YFSETQ.

This clone was counted a few times. CDR3: CSVEWGKTSTDTQYF. The CDR3 nucleotides are TGCAGCGTTGAATGGGGGAAAACTAGCACAGATACGCAGTATTTT. This chain links TRBV29-1 with TRBJ2-3, with D possibly called TRBD1 or TRBD2 (5 bases each). Trimming shortened V by 2 bases and J by 0 bases, and 12 bases separated the two germline ends. The length of the CDR3 is 15 residues. Germline V CDR1 and CDR2: SQVTM, ANQGSEA.